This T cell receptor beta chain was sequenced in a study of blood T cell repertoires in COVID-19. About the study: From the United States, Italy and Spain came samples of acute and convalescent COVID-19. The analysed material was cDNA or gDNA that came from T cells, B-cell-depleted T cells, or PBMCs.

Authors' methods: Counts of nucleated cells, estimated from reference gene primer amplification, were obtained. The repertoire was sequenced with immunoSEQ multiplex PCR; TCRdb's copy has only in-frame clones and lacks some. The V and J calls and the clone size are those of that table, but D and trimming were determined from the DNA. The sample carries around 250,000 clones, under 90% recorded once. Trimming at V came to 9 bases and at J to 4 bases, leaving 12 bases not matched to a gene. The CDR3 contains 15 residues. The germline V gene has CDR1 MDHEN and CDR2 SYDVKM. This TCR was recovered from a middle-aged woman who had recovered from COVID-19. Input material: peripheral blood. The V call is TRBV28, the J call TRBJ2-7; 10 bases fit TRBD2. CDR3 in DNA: TGTGCCAGTCGTGGGAGGCTAGCGGGAGTATACGAGCAGTACTTC. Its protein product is CASRGRLAGVYEQYF.